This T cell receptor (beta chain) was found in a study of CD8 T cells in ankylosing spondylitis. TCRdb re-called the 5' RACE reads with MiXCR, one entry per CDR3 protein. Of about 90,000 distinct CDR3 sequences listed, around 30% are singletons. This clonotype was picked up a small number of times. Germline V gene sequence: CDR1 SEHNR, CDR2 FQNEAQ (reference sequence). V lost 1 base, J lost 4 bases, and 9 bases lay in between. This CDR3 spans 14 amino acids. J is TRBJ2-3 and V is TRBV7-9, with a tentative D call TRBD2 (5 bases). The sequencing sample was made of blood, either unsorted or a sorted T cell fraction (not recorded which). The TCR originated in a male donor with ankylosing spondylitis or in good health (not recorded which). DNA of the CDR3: TGTGCCAGCAGCTTAGTGGGAGTCGCAGATACGCAGTATTTT. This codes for CASSLVGVADTQYF.